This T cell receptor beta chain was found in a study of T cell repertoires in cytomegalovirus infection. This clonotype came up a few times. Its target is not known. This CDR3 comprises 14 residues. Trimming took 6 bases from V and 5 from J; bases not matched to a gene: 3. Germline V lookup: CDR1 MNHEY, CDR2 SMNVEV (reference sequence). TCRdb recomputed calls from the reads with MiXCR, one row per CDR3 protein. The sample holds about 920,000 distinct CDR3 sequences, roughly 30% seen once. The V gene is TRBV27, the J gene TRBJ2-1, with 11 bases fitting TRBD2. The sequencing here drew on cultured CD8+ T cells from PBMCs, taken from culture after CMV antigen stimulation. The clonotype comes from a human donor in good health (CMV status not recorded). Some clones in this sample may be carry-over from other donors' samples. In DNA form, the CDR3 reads TGTGCCAGCAGGACTAGCGGGGCAGACAATGAGCAGTTCTTC. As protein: CASRTSGADNEQFF.